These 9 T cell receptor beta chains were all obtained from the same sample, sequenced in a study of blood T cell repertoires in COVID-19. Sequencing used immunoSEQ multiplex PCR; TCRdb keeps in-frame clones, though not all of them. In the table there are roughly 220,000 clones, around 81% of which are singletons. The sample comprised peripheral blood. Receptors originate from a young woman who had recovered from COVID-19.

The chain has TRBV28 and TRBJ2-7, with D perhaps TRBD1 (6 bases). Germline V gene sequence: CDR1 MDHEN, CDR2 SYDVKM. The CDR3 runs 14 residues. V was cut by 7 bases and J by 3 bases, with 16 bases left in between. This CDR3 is CASIAGGQHYEQYF. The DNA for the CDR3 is TGTGCCAGCATCGCGGGCGGACAGCACTACGAGCAGTACTTC.

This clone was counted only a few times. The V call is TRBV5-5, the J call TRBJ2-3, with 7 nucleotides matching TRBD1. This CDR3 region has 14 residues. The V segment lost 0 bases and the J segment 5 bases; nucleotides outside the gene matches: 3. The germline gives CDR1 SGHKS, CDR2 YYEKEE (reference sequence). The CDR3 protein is CASSLGQGIDTQYF. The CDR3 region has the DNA TGTGCCAGCAGCTTGGGACAGGGAATAGATACGCAGTATTTT. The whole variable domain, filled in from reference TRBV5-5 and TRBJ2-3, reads DAGVTQSPTHLIKTRGQQVTLRCSPISGHKSVSWYQQVLGQGPQFIFQYYEKEERGRGNFPDRFSARQFPNYSSELNVNALLLGDSALYLCASSLGQGIDTQYFGPGTRLTVL.

CDR3 loop: CASGVRGARGNTIYF. The CDR3 bases are TGTGCCAGCGGCGTCAGGGGGGCGCGGGGAAACACCATATATTTT. J is TRBJ1-3 and V is TRBV6-5; 7 nucleotides align to TRBD1. Germline CDR1 is MNHEY and CDR2 is SVGAGI. V dropped 8 bases and J dropped 4; count of bases not matched to a gene: 11. The CDR3 covers 15 residues.

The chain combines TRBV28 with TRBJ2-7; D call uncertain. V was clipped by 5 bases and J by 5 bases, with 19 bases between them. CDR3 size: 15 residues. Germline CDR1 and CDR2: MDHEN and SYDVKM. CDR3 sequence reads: CASSPTHGKSDEQYF. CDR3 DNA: TGTGCCAGCAGTCCGACCCACGGTAAGAGCGACGAGCAGTACTTC.

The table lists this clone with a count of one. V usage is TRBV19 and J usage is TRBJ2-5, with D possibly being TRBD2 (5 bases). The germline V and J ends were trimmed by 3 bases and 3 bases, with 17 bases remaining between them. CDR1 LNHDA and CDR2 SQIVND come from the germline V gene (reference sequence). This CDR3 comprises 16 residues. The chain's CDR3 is CASSMEGSDYEETQYF. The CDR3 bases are TGTGCCAGTAGTATGGAAGGTAGCGACTACGAAGAGACCCAGTACTTC.

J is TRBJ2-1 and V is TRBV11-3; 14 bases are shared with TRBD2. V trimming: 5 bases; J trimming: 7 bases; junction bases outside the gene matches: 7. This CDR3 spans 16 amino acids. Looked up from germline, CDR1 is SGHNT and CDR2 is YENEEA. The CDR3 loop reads CASSPPGTSGRNEQFF. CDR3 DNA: TGTGCCAGCAGCCCTCCCGGGACTAGCGGGAGAAATGAGCAGTTCTTC. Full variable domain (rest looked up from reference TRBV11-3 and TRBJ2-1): EAGVVQSPRYKIIEKKQPVAFWCNPISGHNTLYWYLQNLGQGPELLIRYENEEAVDDSQLPKDRFSAERLKGVDSTLKIQPAELGDSAVYLCASSPPGTSGRNEQFFGPGTRLTVL.

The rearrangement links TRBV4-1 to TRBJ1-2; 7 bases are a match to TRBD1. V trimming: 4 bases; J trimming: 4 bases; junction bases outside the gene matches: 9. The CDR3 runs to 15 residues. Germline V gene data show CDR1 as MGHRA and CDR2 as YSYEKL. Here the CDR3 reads CASSPPGQQFYGYTF. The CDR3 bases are TGCGCCAGCAGCCCACCGGGACAGCAATTCTATGGCTACACCTTC.

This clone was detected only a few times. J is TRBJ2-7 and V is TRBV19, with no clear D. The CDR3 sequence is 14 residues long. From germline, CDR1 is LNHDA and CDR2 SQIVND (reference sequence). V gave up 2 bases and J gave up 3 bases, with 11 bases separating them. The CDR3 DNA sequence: TGTGCCAGTAGTATAACTCTCTCCAACTACGAGCAGTACTTC. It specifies CASSITLSNYEQYF. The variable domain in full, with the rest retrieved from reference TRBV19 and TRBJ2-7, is DGGITQSPKYLFRKEGQNVTLSCEQNLNHDAMYWYRQDPGQGLRLIYYSQIVNDFQKGDIAEGYSVSREKKESFPLTVTSAQKNPTAFYLCASSITLSNYEQYFGPGTRLTVT.

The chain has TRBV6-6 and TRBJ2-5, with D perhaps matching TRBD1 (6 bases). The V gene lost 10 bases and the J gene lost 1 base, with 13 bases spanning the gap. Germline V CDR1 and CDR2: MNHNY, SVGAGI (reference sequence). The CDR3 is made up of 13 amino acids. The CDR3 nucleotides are TGTGCCACCCAACAGGGCTTCCAAGAGACCCAGTACTTC. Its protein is CATQQGFQETQYF.